This passage covers 19 T cell receptor beta chains from one sample sequenced in a study of CD8+ T cells in alopecia areata (dated 2018 in TCRdb). Pooled mouse cutaneous lymph node cells were stained for CD4, CD8alpha, NKG2D, NKG2ACE and other markers, then sorted on a BD Influx. To prepare the library, the immunoSEQ multiplex PCR assay was applied. For TCR sequencing, RNA was extracted from every sample and reverse transcribed into cDNA to serve as template. TCRdb's version of the immuneACCESS table is confined to in-frame rearrangements and falls short of the full clone set. An unresolved V gene accounts for under half of the shortfall where checked; the remainder is of unknown origin. The sample comprises about 270,000 clones, and every one was counted more than once. The ten biggest clones cover more than 0.95% of the sample. The specimen sequenced was CD4+ T cells sorted from a lymph node. The receptors come from a C3H/HeJ mouse with alopecia areata. The strain in question carries the MHC haplotype H2-k.

This clone came up a few times. Mouse names are used for the genes. The CDR3 bases that were read are TGTGCCAGCAGATCACAGGGGGATCAAGAC. Translated: CASRSQGDQD. The entire CDR3 protein reads CASRSQGDQDTQYF. The chain couples TRBV14 to TRBJ2-5, with TRBD1 matching over 8 bases. The read terminates 4 residues ahead of where the CDR3 ends, so the germline J gene completes it. The ends lost 5 bases at V and 3 bases at J; junction bases unmatched: 5. Germline V gene sequence: CDR1 SGHDT, CDR2 FRDEAV. The CDR3 is 14 amino acids.

This clone showed up just a few times. These gene names are mouse names. From the germline J gene comes the end of the CDR3, since the read stops 4 residues before it. V and J are TRBV17 and TRBJ2-2, with D maybe TRBD2 (6 bases). The V end was cut by 3 bases, the J end by 1 base, with 12 bases between. Germline V CDR1 and CDR2: MNHDT, YYDKIL. This CDR3 comprises 16 residues. The CDR3 DNA, read in part, is TGTGCTAGCAGTAGTCGTCTGGGGCGAAACACCGGG. Encoded protein: CASSSRLGRNTG. The complete CDR3 reads CASSSRLGRNTGQLYF.

Comment on this clone: Germline and genes: mouse. The read ends 4 residues early relative to the CDR3; the germline J gene fills the gap. The sample carries other DNA sequences with the same CDR3. This chain uses TRBV13-1 with TRBJ2-2, with 9 bases matching TRBD1. The V and J ends lost 4 bases and 3 bases, in that order; junction bases with no gene match: 1. Germline lookup yields CDR1 NSHNY and CDR2 SYGAGN. The CDR3 has 14 amino acids. Incomplete CDR3 DNA: TGTGCCAGCAGTTGGACAGGGGACACCGGG. It yields the protein CASSWTGDTG. From start to end, the CDR3 is CASSWTGDTGQLYF.

Concerning this clone: Gene names and germline refer to mouse. From the germline J gene comes the end of the CDR3, since the read stops 4 residues before it. The V call is TRBV19, the J call TRBJ1-2; no definite D call. Germline values: CDR1 FNHDT, CDR2 SITEND (reference sequence). V was trimmed by 4 bases and J by 0 bases, leaving 10 bases between them. The CDR3 totals 14 residues. Incomplete CDR3 DNA: TGTGCCAGCAGTCCTGGACTAGCAAACTCC. Amino acid sequence: CASSPGLANS. The CDR3 as a whole reads CASSPGLANSDYTF.

This clone was detected only a few times. Mouse gene names and germline throughout. The missing CDR3 end, 4 residues past where the read stops, is filled in from the germline J gene. The sample carries other DNA sequences with the same CDR3. This sequence joins TRBV19 and TRBJ2-1, with D perhaps TRBD1 (6 bases). V lost 3 bases and J lost 5, with 9 bases in between. CDR3 length: 13 residues. Per germline, CDR1 FNHDT and CDR2 SITEND (reference sequence). The CDR3 loop reads CASSKTGDAEQFF. CDR3 DNA, as far as it was read: TGTGCCAGCAGTAAGACAGGCGATGCT.

To note about this clone: Gene names denote mouse genes. Read coverage stops 4 residues before the CDR3 terminus; the germline J gene supplies the remainder. The sample has other DNA sequences that encode this CDR3 too. This chain links TRBV19 with TRBJ2-1; the match to TRBD1 covers 10 bases. This CDR3 comprises 15 residues. J gave up 6 bases and V 4 bases, and 7 bases lay outside the gene matches. CDR1 is FNHDT and CDR2 is SITEND in the germline V gene (reference sequence). The sequenced part of the CDR3 DNA is TGTGCCAGCAGTCCCCGTGACAGGGGGCTTGCT. Its translation is CASSPRDRGLA. The whole CDR3 is CASSPRDRGLAEQFF.

For this clone: Any gene name here is a mouse gene name. The read ends 4 residues shy of where the CDR3 ends; the end is completed using the germline J gene. The chain couples TRBV13-1 to TRBJ2-7; D is perhaps TRBD1 (6 bases). There are 13 residues in the CDR3. Germline values: CDR1 NSHNY, CDR2 SYGAGN. The CDR3 DNA, read in part, is TGTGCCAGCAGCCCCGGGACATCATAT. It codes for CASSPGTSY. From start to end, the CDR3 is CASSPGTSYEQYF.

Of note for this clone: Gene names are the mouse ones. The sequence runs out 4 residues before the end of the CDR3; the remainder is reconstructed from the germline J gene. The V gene is TRBV13-2, the J gene TRBJ2-2, with 11 bases aligning to TRBD2. Germline V gives CDR1 NNHNN, CDR2 SYGAGS (reference sequence). This CDR3 region has 15 residues. CDR3 residues: CASGVGTGGGGQLYF. The CDR3 bases that were read are TGTGCCAGCGGTGTCGGGACTGGGGGTGGCGGG.

About this clone: Since a much larger clone is just one base distant, this may be a read error. Mouse names are used for the genes. Coverage ceases 4 residues before the CDR3 finishes, and the germline J gene fills in the end. The chain uses TRBV13-1 and TRBJ1-2, with D possibly TRBD1 on 5 matching bases. Deletions cut 5 bases from V and 1 base from J, with 9 bases between. Germline V gene sequence: CDR1 NSHNY, CDR2 SYGAGN. The CDR3 totals 13 residues. This chain's CDR3 is CASSHDRNSDYTF. The CDR3 bases that were read are TGTGCCAGCAGCCATGACAGAAACTCC.

Comments on this clone: Gene names are mouse gene names. The read ends 4 residues early relative to the CDR3; the germline J gene fills the gap. The chain is built from TRBV13-2 and TRBJ2-1, with TRBD2 identical over 11 bases. This CDR3 is built from 14 residues. CDR1 is NNHNN, CDR2 SYGAGS, per germline (reference sequence). CDR3 bases read: TGTGCCAGCGACTGGGGGGGCGCGAGAGCT. Its translation is CASDWGGARA. The whole CDR3 region reads CASDWGGARAEQFF.

This clone was counted only a few times. Since a much larger clone is just one base distant, this may be a read error. The listed genes are named as in mouse. The missing CDR3 end, 4 residues past where the read stops, is filled in from the germline J gene. Other DNA sequences in the sample encode the same CDR3. This sequence joins TRBV13-1 and TRBJ2-2; 11 bases are shared with TRBD2. V trimming: 5 bases; J trimming: 1 base; junction bases outside the gene matches: 1. Germline-derived CDR1 and CDR2 are NSHNY and SYGAGN. The CDR3 loop spans 15 amino acids. CDR3 region: CASRGTGGNTGQLYF. The DNA read from the CDR3 is TGTGCCAGCAGAGGGACTGGGGGAAACACCGGG.

Concerning this clone: Germline and genes: mouse. Coverage ceases 4 residues before the CDR3 finishes, and the germline J gene fills in the end. The gene calls are TRBV5 and TRBJ2-2; 12 bases are shared with TRBD2. J lost 0 bases, V lost 3 bases, and 2 bases had no gene match. Germline loops: CDR1 LGHNA, CDR2 YNLKQL (reference sequence). CDR3 size: 17 residues. The CDR3: CASSQGLGGANTGQLYF. CDR3 bases read: TGTGCCAGCAGCCAGGGACTGGGGGGAGCAAACACCGGG.

Turning to this clone: Gene names refer to mouse genes. The CDR3 is cut off 4 residues early in the read; its end comes from the germline J gene. This specimen includes other DNA sequences encoding the same CDR3. The chain joins TRBV19 to TRBJ2-7; 11 bases are shared with TRBD2. The CDR3 totals 14 residues. Germline V gives CDR1 FNHDT, CDR2 SITEND (reference sequence). CDR3 protein: CASSIRTGGYEQYF. The sequenced CDR3 bases are TGTGCCAGCAGTATCCGGACTGGGGGGTAT.

This clone has only a few counts. Gene names are the mouse ones. The CDR3 end falls 4 residues outside the read, so it is completed with the germline J gene. V is TRBV17 and J is TRBJ1-2, with a tentative D call TRBD1 (6 bases). The CDR3 consists of 13 residues. Trimming pared 5 bases from V and 4 bases from J, leaving 11 bases between. Germline CDR1 is MNHDT and CDR2 is YYDKIL. The CDR3 region is CASSQGPVSDYTF. CDR3 bases read: TGTGCTAGCAGTCAGGGGCCGGTCTCC.

This clone was counted only a few times. Genes and germline are mouse. Read data end 4 residues before the CDR3 end; the end is taken from the germline J gene. The chain has TRBV1 and TRBJ2-3; a weak D match, TRBD1 (5 bases). CDR1 is NSQYPW and CDR2 is LRSPGD in the germline V gene (reference sequence). V lost 0 bases, J lost 3 bases, and 13 bases lay in between. The CDR3 sequence is 16 residues long. This CDR3 is CTCSADQRGGAETLYF. The covered CDR3 bases are TGCACCTGCAGTGCAGATCAGAGGGGTGGCGCAGAA. The whole variable domain, filled in from reference TRBV1 and TRBJ2-3, reads VTLLEQNPRWRLVPRGQAVNLRCILKNSQYPWMSWYQQDLQKQLQWLFTLRSPGDKEVKSLPGADYLATRVTDTELRLQVANMSQGRTLYCTCSADQRGGAETLYFGSGTRLTVL.

Comment on this clone: Gene names denote mouse genes. The read stops 4 residues short of the end of the CDR3; the missing end is completed from the germline J gene. The same CDR3 can be traced to other DNA sequences in this sample. The J gene is TRBJ2-1, the V gene TRBV19, with D maybe TRBD2 (6 bases). Trimming shortened V by 4 bases and J by 4 bases, and 12 bases separated the two germline ends. The CDR3 consists of 14 residues. CDR1 is FNHDT and CDR2 is SITEND in the germline V gene (reference sequence). CDR3 protein: CASSPRGDYAEQFF. The DNA read from the CDR3 is TGTGCCAGCAGTCCCCGGGGGGATTATGCT.

This clone was seen only a few times. Gene labels here are mouse ones. The sequenced fragment ends 4 residues before the CDR3 boundary, so the rest is inferred from the germline J gene. The genes are TRBV1 and TRBJ2-1; D is perhaps TRBD1 (6 bases). V lost 4 bases and J lost 3, with 13 bases in between. Germline loops: CDR1 NSQYPW, CDR2 LRSPGD (reference sequence). CDR3 length equals 15 residues. Partial CDR3 DNA: TGCACCTGCAGTGAACAGGGAACGGGCTATGCT. Translated: CTCSEQGTGYA. In full, the CDR3 reads CTCSEQGTGYAEQFF.

As to this clone: The gene names here belong to mouse. The read comes to an end 4 residues before the CDR3 does, leaving the germline J gene to fill in the end. This rearrangement joins TRBV19 to TRBJ1-2; D is perhaps TRBD1 (6 bases). Germline loops: CDR1 FNHDT, CDR2 SITEND (reference sequence). The CDR3 sequence is 14 residues long. Deletions cut 4 bases from V and 0 bases from J, with 10 bases between. The CDR3 loop reads CASSHREANSDYTF. The part of the CDR3 DNA that was read is TGTGCCAGCAGTCACAGGGAAGCAAACTCC.

This clone has just a few counts. Germline and genes here are mouse. From the germline J gene comes the end of the CDR3, since the read stops 4 residues before it. The chain links TRBV17 to TRBJ1-2; the match to TRBD1 covers 7 bases. CDR1 is MNHDT, CDR2 YYDKIL, per germline. With 2 bases clipped from V and 1 base from J, the junction kept 1 base outside the gene matches. The CDR3 has 14 residues. The CDR3 bases that were read are TGTGCTAGCAGTAGACACAGGGGAAACTCC. It specifies CASSRHRGNS. The CDR3 in full is CASSRHRGNSDYTF.